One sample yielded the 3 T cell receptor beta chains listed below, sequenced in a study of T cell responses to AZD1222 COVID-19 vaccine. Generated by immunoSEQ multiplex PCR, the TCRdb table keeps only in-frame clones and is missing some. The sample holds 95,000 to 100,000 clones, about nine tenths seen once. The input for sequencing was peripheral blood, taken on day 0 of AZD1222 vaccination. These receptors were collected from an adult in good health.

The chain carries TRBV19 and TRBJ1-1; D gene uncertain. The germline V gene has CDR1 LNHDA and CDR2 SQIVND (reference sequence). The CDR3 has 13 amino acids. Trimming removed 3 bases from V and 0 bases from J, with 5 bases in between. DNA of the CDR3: TGTGCCAGTAGTATGACGGTGAACACTGAAGCTTTCTTT. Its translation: CASSMTVNTEAFF. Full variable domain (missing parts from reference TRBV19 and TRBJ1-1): DGGITQSPKYLFRKEGQNVTLSCEQNLNHDAMYWYRQDPGQGLRLIYYSQIVNDFQKGDIAEGYSVSREKKESFPLTVTSAQKNPTAFYLCASSMTVNTEAFFGQGTRLTVV.

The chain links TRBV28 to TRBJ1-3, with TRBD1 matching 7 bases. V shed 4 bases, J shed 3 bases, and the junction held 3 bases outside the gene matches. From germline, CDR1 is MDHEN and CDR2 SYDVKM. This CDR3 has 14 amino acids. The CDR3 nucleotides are TGTGCCAGCAGTTGGAGGGGGCTTGGAAACACCATATATTTT. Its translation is CASSWRGLGNTIYF.

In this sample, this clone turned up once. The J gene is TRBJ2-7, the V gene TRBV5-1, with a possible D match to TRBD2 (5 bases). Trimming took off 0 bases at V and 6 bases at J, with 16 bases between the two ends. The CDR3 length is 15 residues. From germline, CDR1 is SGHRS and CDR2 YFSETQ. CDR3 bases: TGCGCCAGCAGCTTGGATGAGGGCCCTATAGCCGAGCAGTACTTC. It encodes CASSLDEGPIAEQYF.